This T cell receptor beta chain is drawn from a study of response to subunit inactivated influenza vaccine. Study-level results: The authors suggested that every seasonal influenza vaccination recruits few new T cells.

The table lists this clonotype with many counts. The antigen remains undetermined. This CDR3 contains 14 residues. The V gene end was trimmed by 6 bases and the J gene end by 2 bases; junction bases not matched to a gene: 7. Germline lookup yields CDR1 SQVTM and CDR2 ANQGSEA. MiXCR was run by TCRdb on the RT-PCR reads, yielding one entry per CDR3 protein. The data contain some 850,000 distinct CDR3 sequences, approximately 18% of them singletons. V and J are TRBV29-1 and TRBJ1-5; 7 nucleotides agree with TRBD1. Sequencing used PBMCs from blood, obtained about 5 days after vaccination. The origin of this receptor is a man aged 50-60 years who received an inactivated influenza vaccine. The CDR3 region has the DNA TGCAGCGTGACACAGGGGACGGGCAATCAGCCCCAGCATTTT. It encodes CSVTQGTGNQPQHF.